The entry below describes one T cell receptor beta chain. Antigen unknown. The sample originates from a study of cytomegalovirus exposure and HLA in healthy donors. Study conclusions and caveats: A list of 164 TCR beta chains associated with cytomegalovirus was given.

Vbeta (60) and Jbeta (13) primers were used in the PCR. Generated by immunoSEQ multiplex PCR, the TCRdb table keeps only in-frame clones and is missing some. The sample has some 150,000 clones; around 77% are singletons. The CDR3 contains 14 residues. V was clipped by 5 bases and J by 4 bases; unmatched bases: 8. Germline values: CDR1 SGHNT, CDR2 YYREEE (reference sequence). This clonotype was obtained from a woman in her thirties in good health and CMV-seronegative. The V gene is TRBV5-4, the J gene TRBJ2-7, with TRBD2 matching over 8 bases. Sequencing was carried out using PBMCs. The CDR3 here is CASRPSGGLYEQYF. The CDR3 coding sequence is TGTGCCAGCAGACCGTCGGGGGGGCTGTACGAGCAGTACTTC.